A selection of T cell receptor beta chains follows, all from one sample in a study of T cells in Graves' hyperthyroidism and ophthalmopathy. TCRdb ran MiXCR on the multiplex PCR reads and lists one entry per CDR3 protein. This sample has about 380,000 distinct CDR3 sequences; approximately 15% occur once, and the top ten carry less than 20%. The sequenced sample consisted of blood. Every receptor here comes from a woman in her 30s with Graves' ophthalmopathy. The CDR3 runs from the conserved cysteine through the conserved F or W. Each record gives: clone size, D gene, J gene, V gene, CDR3 DNA, CDR3 protein. The D gene is left open where the match is weak. Size is stated for part of the rows, as once, few or many counts, or as a class when the clone is expanded.

many,NA,TRBJ2-7,TRBV20-1,TGCAGTGCTAGAGATCATTGGGGAAACACGGTAAATCACTACGAGCAGTACTTC,CSARDHWGNTVNHYEQYF
NA,NA,TRBJ2-1,TRBV20-1,TGCAGTGCCTCGCGGACCGACTACAATGAGCAGCTCTTC,CSASRTDYNEQLF
many,NA,TRBJ1-5,TRBV5-6,TGTGCCAGCAGCACAGCCATTAGCAATCAGCCCCAGCATTTT,CASSTAISNQPQHF
many,NA,TRBJ2-5,TRBV7-9,TGTGCCAGCAGCCCCCCCGGGGCGGGACAAGAGACCCAGTACTTC,CASSPPGAGQETQYF
NA,NA,TRBJ2-1,TRBV2,TGTGCCAGCAGTGGCGGGACCCTCGCCTACAATGAGCAGTTCTTC,CASSGGTLAYNEQFF
many,TRBD2,TRBJ2-1,TRBV7-2,TGTGCCAGCAGCTTAGCGCGGGGGGATGAGCAGTTCTTC,CASSLARGDEQFF
few,TRBD2,TRBJ2-2,TRBV20-1,TGCAGTGCTAGAGCCGGGACTAGCGGGGGGGCGAACACCGGGGAGCTGTTTTTT,CSARAGTSGGANTGELFF
many,NA,TRBJ2-1,TRBV11-3,TGTGCCAGCAGCATCGCACCGGTCCACAATGAGCAGTTCTTC,CASSIAPVHNEQFF
many,NA,TRBJ2-7,TRBV11-2,TGTGCCAGCAGCGAGGGTTCCCTCTACGAGCAGTACTTC,CASSEGSLYEQYF
many,TRBD1,TRBJ2-1,TRBV20-1,TGCAGTGCATACCCCCTGGACAGGGGACAGAATGAGCAGTTCTTC,CSAYPLDRGQNEQFF
many,NA,TRBJ2-1,TRBV12-3/TRBV12-4,TGTGCCAGCCAGGAGAACCTTCGAAATGAGCAGTTCTTC,CASQENLRNEQFF
NA,TRBD2,TRBJ2-1,TRBV2,TGTGCCAGCATAAAGCTAGCGGGGGGGGCTAATGAGCAGTTCTTC,CASIKLAGGANEQFF
NA,TRBD1,TRBJ1-2,TRBV6-1,TGTGCCAGCAGACAACAGGGGCTTAGCTATGGCTACACCTTC,CASRQQGLSYGYTF
many,NA,TRBJ1-1,TRBV9,TGTGCCAGCAGCGTAGATGCAGGTATGAACACTGAAGCTTTCTTT,CASSVDAGMNTEAFF
NA,NA,TRBJ1-6,TRBV7-2,TGTGCCAGCAGCTTAGCGCCCCCTTTGGGAGGCCGTTCCTATAATTCACCCCTCCACTTT,CASSLAPPLGGRSYNSPLHF
few,TRBD2,TRBJ2-1,TRBV19,TGTGCCAGTAGTCCATTAGCGGGGGGCATAAATGAGCAGTTCTTC,CASSPLAGGINEQFF
many,NA,TRBJ2-7,TRBV5-1,TGCGCCAGCAGGGGGGAGAGCTCCTACGAGCAGTACTTC,CASRGESSYEQYF
NA,NA,TRBJ2-1,TRBV20-1,TGCAGTGCACCCCACTCCTACAATGAGCAGTTCTTC,CSAPHSYNEQFF
few,NA,TRBJ2-2,TRBV6-4,TGTGCCAGCAGTGACCACTACGGAGGTGGCACCGGGGAGCTGTTTTTT,CASSDHYGGGTGELFF
NA,NA,TRBJ2-1,TRBV5-1,TGCGCCAGCAGCTTGACAGGGACTGAGCAGTTCTTC,CASSLTGTEQFF
NA,NA,TRBJ1-5,TRBV19,TGTGCCAGTAGTATTTCGGGGGGGGGCCGGCCCCAGCATTTT,CASSISGGGRPQHF
NA,TRBD1,TRBJ1-1,TRBV5-6,TGTGCCAGCAGCTGGGGCTATTCAGGGGGCGAAAACACTGAAGCTTTCTTT,CASSWGYSGGENTEAFF
NA,NA,TRBJ1-2,TRBV4-1,TGCGCCAGCAGCCAAAGGGACGGCTCCAATTATGGCTACACCTTC,CASSQRDGSNYGYTF
NA,NA,TRBJ1-2,TRBV6-7,TGTGCCAGCAGTTACAGGGGCGGGACTGCTGACTATGGCTACACCTTC,CASSYRGGTADYGYTF
many,NA,TRBJ1-2,TRBV27,TGTGCCAGCAGCCGAGAGGGGTCGGGCTACTATGGCTACACCTTC,CASSREGSGYYGYTF
few,TRBD2,TRBJ2-5,TRBV19,TGTGCCAGTAGTTCCCCGGGACTAGCGGGGGATGGGACCCAGTACTTC,CASSSPGLAGDGTQYF
once,TRBD1,TRBJ2-7,TRBV4-2,TGTGCCAGCAGCCAAGATCCCACGGGACAGCCTTCCTACGAGCAGTACTTC,CASSQDPTGQPSYEQYF
many,NA,TRBJ1-1,TRBV3-1,TGTGCCAGCAGCCAGCAGGGGACCAACACTGAAGCTTTCTTT,CASSQQGTNTEAFF
NA,TRBD2,TRBJ2-3,TRBV5-8,TGTGCCAGCAGCTTCTTAGCGGGGCCAGATACGCAGTATTTT,CASSFLAGPDTQYF
many,TRBD2,TRBJ2-1,TRBV7-3,TGTGCCAGCAGCTTAGGCGGGGGGAGTTTCAATGAGCAGTTCTTC,CASSLGGGSFNEQFF
NA,TRBD2,TRBJ2-6,TRBV11-2,TGTGCCAGCAGCCAAGAGAGGCAGCGGGGGGGACCTGGGGCCAACGTCCCGACTTTC,CASSQERQRGGPGANVPTF
many,NA,TRBJ1-2,TRBV3-1,TGTGCCAGCAGCCAACGGGTTCCTTTTGGCTACACCTTC,CASSQRVPFGYTF
many,NA,TRBJ2-1,TRBV9,TGTGCCAGCAGCTGGGCAGGGGAAAACAATGAGCAGTTCTTC,CASSWAGENNEQFF
few,NA,TRBJ1-1,TRBV4-1,TGCGCCAGCAGCCAAGAATGGGATGAAGCTTTCTTT,CASSQEWDEAFF
many,NA,TRBJ1-1,TRBV2,TGTGCCAGCAGTGAAGGAGTGGGCCGGATGAACACTGAAGCTTTCTTT,CASSEGVGRMNTEAFF
many,NA,TRBJ1-6,TRBV7-2,TGTGCCAGCAGCACCCCAGGGAACAATTCACCCCTCCACTTT,CASSTPGNNSPLHF
many,NA,TRBJ2-1,TRBV11-2,TGTGCCAGCAGCTTATTAAACAGCAATGAGCAGTTCTTC,CASSLLNSNEQFF
many,NA,TRBJ1-1,TRBV2,TGTGCCAGCACGGTGAACACTGAAGCTTTCTTT,CASTVNTEAFF
many,TRBD2,TRBJ2-3,TRBV6-1,TGTGCCAGCAGTAAGAAGACGGGGGGGGCGGGAGATACGCAGTATTTT,CASSKKTGGAGDTQYF
NA,NA,TRBJ1-1,TRBV30,TGTGCCTGGAGTGTGGGGGGGGGAGCATTTGAAGCTTTCTTT,CAWSVGGGAFEAFF
many,TRBD1,TRBJ2-7,TRBV7-8,TGTGCCAGCTCCGGACAGGGCCCCTACGAGCAGTACTTC,CASSGQGPYEQYF
many,TRBD1,TRBJ1-5,TRBV6-1,TGTGCCAGCAGTGACAATGCGAGGGGGCTGGATCAGCCCCAGCATTTT,CASSDNARGLDQPQHF
few,TRBD1,TRBJ2-7,TRBV20-1,TGCAGTGCTACCATCACAACAGGGGACCCCTACGAGCAGTACTTC,CSATITTGDPYEQYF
many,NA,TRBJ1-6,TRBV2,TGTGCCAGCAGTGTAGGACGGAACAATTCACCCCTCCACTTT,CASSVGRNNSPLHF
NA,TRBD1,TRBJ1-2,TRBV28,TGTGCCAGCTCACCGTTTAGAGCCGTCCTGCGAAGCTCGGGACAGGGGGAATTAAACTATGGCTACACCTTC,CASSPFRAVLRSSGQGELNYGYTF
many,NA,TRBJ2-1,TRBV3-1,TGTGCCAGCAGCCAATGGGGGTCCAGGGGGGCCTCCTCCTACAATGAGCAGTTCTTC,CASSQWGSRGASSYNEQFF
many,NA,TRBJ1-6,TRBV12-3/TRBV12-4,TGTGCCAGCAGTCAAGCGACAGGTGTTTCACCCCTCCACTTT,CASSQATGVSPLHF
many,NA,TRBJ2-7,TRBV2,TGTGCCAGCAGAGGACTCTACGAGCAGTACTTC,CASRGLYEQYF
many,NA,TRBJ1-5,TRBV28,TGTGCCAGCAGGCGGCAGCAAGTTAGCAATCAGCCCCAGCATTTT,CASRRQQVSNQPQHF
many,NA,TRBJ2-2,TRBV6-1,TGTGCCAGCAGAATAATAGACGCGAACACCGGGGAGCTGTTTTTT,CASRIIDANTGELFF
many,NA,TRBJ2-1,TRBV7-2,TGTGCCAGCAGCTTAGACGCGGATGAGCAGTTCTTC,CASSLDADEQFF
many,NA,TRBJ1-5,TRBV20-1,TGCAGTGCTAGAGATGAGGCAGCCTTCAATCAGCCCCAGCATTTT,CSARDEAAFNQPQHF
many,NA,TRBJ2-7,TRBV5-1,TGCGCCAGCAGCTTGGCGGCGGCGCGTACTTTTGAGCAGTACTTC,CASSLAAARTFEQYF
many,NA,TRBJ2-7,TRBV20-1,TGCAGTGCTAGAGATTCGACAGTCCACGAGCAGTACTTC,CSARDSTVHEQYF
few,TRBD2,TRBJ2-1,TRBV7-9,TGTGCCAGCAGCTCTAGCGGGACTCTAAATGAGCAGTTCTTC,CASSSSGTLNEQFF
many,NA,TRBJ2-7,TRBV12-3/TRBV12-4,TGTGCCAGCAGTCTTAACTCTTGGGGGAACGAGCAGTACTTC,CASSLNSWGNEQYF
NA,TRBD1,TRBJ1-3,TRBV4-1,TGCGCCAGCAGCCCGTGGACAGGACTCGGATACTCCATATATTTT,CASSPWTGLGYSIYF